This entry lists 22 T cell receptor beta chains sequenced from one sample in a study of CD8+ T cells in alopecia areata. Specified treatment: oral pan-JAK inhibitor, 5-10 mg twice daily. RNA extraction and reverse transcription yielded cDNA as sequencing template. Only in-frame clones appear in the TCRdb table, and some are missing; sequencing was by immunoSEQ multiplex PCR. The sample has around 210,000 clones; around 65% are singletons. The material sequenced was CD4+ T cells sorted from blood, taken at week 4, from a patient treated with tofacitinib. These TCRs come from a human donor with alopecia areata.

This chain connects TRBV27 to TRBJ1-2; D might be TRBD1 (6 bases). CDR3 size: 13 residues. The germline V and J ends were trimmed by 3 bases and 4 bases, with 9 bases remaining between them. The germline V gene encodes CDR1 MNHEY and CDR2 SMNVEV (reference sequence). CDR3 in DNA: TGTGCCAGCAGTTTGGGCAGGGGCTATGGCTACACCTTC. Translating gives CASSLGRGYGYTF.

This clone was picked up a small number of times. CDR3 in DNA: TGCGCCAGCAGCTTGGCCCCGGCGGGAGGCACAGATACGCAGTATTTT. The encoded protein is CASSLAPAGGTDTQYF. The chain uses TRBV5-1 and TRBJ2-3; TRBD2 agrees at 7 bases. With V trimmed by 0 bases and J by 1 base, 5 bases remained unmatched. Germline V gene lookup returns CDR1 SGHRS and CDR2 YFSETQ. This CDR3 is 16 amino acids long.

The chain combines TRBV4-2 with TRBJ2-3; 8 nucleotides match TRBD2. Per germline, CDR1 LGHNA and CDR2 YNFKEQ. V shed 4 bases and J 6 bases; nucleotides not matched to a gene: 3. The CDR3 spans 13 residues. CDR3 DNA: TGTGCCAGCAGCCCGGGGGGGCGGGATACGCAGTATTTT. Its translation: CASSPGGRDTQYF.

V is TRBV5-4 and J is TRBJ1-4; 10 nucleotides line up with TRBD1. This CDR3 spans 13 amino acids. Germline V gene lookup returns CDR1 SGHNT and CDR2 YYREEE (reference sequence). V lost 6 bases and J lost 14; bases outside the gene matches: 10. CDR3 DNA sequence: TGTGCCAGCACCGGGACAGGGGATAGAATGCTGTTTTTT. This codes for CASTGTGDRMLFF. Variable domain in full (rest from reference TRBV5-4 and TRBJ1-4): ETGVTQSPTHLIKTRGQQVTLRCSSQSGHNTVSWYQQALGQGPQFIFQYYREEENGRGNFPPRFSGLQFPNYSSELNVNALELDDSALYLCASTGTGDRMLFFGSGTQLSVL.

The rearrangement links TRBV5-6 to TRBJ2-7, with 11 bases fitting TRBD1. Germline V gene lookup returns CDR1 SGHDT and CDR2 YYEEEE. Trimming took 3 bases from V and 4 from J; bases not matched to a gene: 3. There are 14 residues in the CDR3. The CDR3 coding sequence is TGTGCCAGCAGCTGGGGACAGGGGGGATACGAGCAGTACTTC. Translated, it gives CASSWGQGGYEQYF.

This clone showed up just once. The chain joins TRBV30 to TRBJ1-6; D uncertain. V was trimmed by 3 bases and J by 9 bases, leaving 12 bases between them. Germline-derived CDR1 and CDR2 are GTSNPN and SVGIG (reference sequence). This CDR3 is built from 13 residues. The CDR3 region has the DNA TGTGCCTGGAGCGCCGGGAAGACTTCACCCCTCCACTTT. Protein: CAWSAGKTSPLHF.

The chain joins TRBV7-3 to TRBJ2-7; 8 bases fit TRBD1. V trimming: 5 bases; J trimming: 9 bases; junction bases outside the gene matches: 9. The CDR3 runs 13 residues. Per germline, CDR1 SGHTA and CDR2 FQGTGA. The CDR3 DNA sequence: TGTGCCAGCAGCCCGAATCAGGGGGCTTCGCAGTACTTC. As protein: CASSPNQGASQYF.

The rearrangement joins TRBV5-1 to TRBJ2-1; D is undetermined. Trimming shortened V by 0 bases and J by 8 bases, and 9 bases separated the two germline ends. The CDR3 contains 13 residues. Germline CDR1 and CDR2: SGHRS and YFSETQ. The CDR3 sequence: CASSLVAEDEQFF. CDR3 DNA sequence: TGCGCCAGCAGCTTGGTGGCAGAGGATGAGCAGTTCTTC.

This sequence joins TRBV11-3 and TRBJ2-7; 12 bases fit TRBD1. This CDR3 is built from 15 residues. The junction had 8 bases not matched to a gene; V was cut back by 5 bases and J by 6 bases. The germline V gene encodes CDR1 SGHNT and CDR2 YENEEA. This CDR3 reads CASSKGQGAPREQYF. The CDR3 DNA sequence: TGTGCCAGCAGCAAGGGACAGGGGGCGCCCCGCGAGCAGTACTTC.

The chain recombines TRBV2 with TRBJ2-1; possible D gene TRBD1, 8 bases. Germline V lookup: CDR1 SNHLY, CDR2 FYNNEI. V was trimmed by 6 bases and J by 5 bases, leaving 14 bases between them. The CDR3 has 14 amino acids. The CDR3: CASSVTGGDNEQFF. CDR3 nucleotide sequence: TGTGCCAGCAGCGTAACAGGGGGGGACAATGAGCAGTTCTTC.

This clone was detected only a few times. The rearrangement uses TRBV27 and TRBJ2-2; D call uncertain. CDR1 MNHEY and CDR2 SMNVEV come from the germline V gene (reference sequence). This CDR3 is built from 14 residues. V lost 0 bases to trimming and J lost 7 bases, with 9 bases between them. Written as DNA, the CDR3 is TGTGCCAGCAGTTTATCAGGGATGATCGGGGAGCTGTTTTTT. This translates into CASSLSGMIGELFF.

J is TRBJ1-5 and V is TRBV7-2; D is ambiguous. V was trimmed by 4 bases and J by 6 bases, leaving 7 bases between them. Germline-derived CDR1 and CDR2 are SGHTA and FQGNSA. The CDR3 totals 12 residues. Written as DNA, the CDR3 is TGTGCCAGCAGCTCACTAGGTCAGCCCCAGCATTTT. It translates to CASSSLGQPQHF.

This chain links TRBV5-1 with TRBJ2-3; 10 bases map to TRBD1. Germline V gene sequence: CDR1 SGHRS, CDR2 YFSETQ. The length of the CDR3 is 14 residues. V was pared by 3 bases and J by 5 bases, with 3 bases of the junction left unmatched. This CDR3 reads CASSSTGGGDTQYF. The CDR3 DNA follows: TGCGCCAGCAGCTCGACAGGGGGCGGAGATACGCAGTATTTT.

The chain is built from TRBV6-5 and TRBJ2-5; tentatively, D is TRBD1 (8 bases). The germline V gene encodes CDR1 MNHEY and CDR2 SVGAGI. With 7 bases removed from V and 7 bases from J, the gap between germline ends came to 16 bases. There are 13 residues in the CDR3. CDR3 in amino acids: CASNHRGEGTQYF. Written as DNA, the CDR3 is TGTGCCAGCAACCACAGGGGGGAGGGGACCCAGTACTTC.

A few counts support this clone. The chain is built from TRBV7-9 and TRBJ2-5, with TRBD1 matching 7 bases. Losses at the gene ends were 6 bases for V and 7 bases for J; bases not matched to a gene: 11. CDR1 is SEHNR and CDR2 is FQNEAQ in the germline V gene (reference sequence). CDR3 size: 14 residues. The CDR3 sequence is CASSVTTGFATQYF. The CDR3 DNA is TGTGCCAGCAGTGTAACGACAGGGTTTGCGACCCAGTACTTC.

This chain connects TRBV4-1 to TRBJ1-5, with D hard to call. The germline V gene has CDR1 MGHRA and CDR2 YSYEKL. This CDR3 has 13 residues. Trimming stripped 0 bases from V and 6 bases from J, with 6 bases between. The CDR3 sequence is CASSQDRGQPQHF. In nucleotides, the CDR3 is TGCGCCAGCAGCCAAGATCGGGGTCAGCCCCAGCATTTT.

This rearrangement joins TRBV7-9 to TRBJ2-6, with D tentatively TRBD1 or TRBD2 (6 bases each). The germline V gene encodes CDR1 SEHNR and CDR2 FQNEAQ (reference sequence). Deletions cut 4 bases from V and 2 bases from J, with 18 bases between. This CDR3 is 18 amino acids long. Here the CDR3 reads CASSSRGGRVAGANVLTF. The CDR3 DNA reads TGTGCCAGCAGCTCCCGTGGGGGGCGCGTAGCTGGGGCCAACGTCCTGACTTTC.

The CDR3 DNA is TGTGCCAGCAGCCCGATGGGGGGAGATACGCAGTATTTT. It encodes CASSPMGGDTQYF. The chain carries TRBV14 and TRBJ2-3; the D gene is possibly TRBD2 (6 bases). With 4 bases removed from V and 5 bases from J, the gap between germline ends came to 10 bases. The CDR3 is 13 residues long. The germline V gene has CDR1 SGHDN and CDR2 FVKESK.

The chain joins TRBV30 to TRBJ2-5; D unresolved. This CDR3 region has 14 residues. Per germline, CDR1 GTSNPN and CDR2 SVGIG (reference sequence). Trimming stripped 2 bases from V and 5 bases from J, with 15 bases between. CDR3 in DNA: TGTGCCTGGAGTAGAAACAGCCCCAGGGAGACCCAGTACTTC. Protein: CAWSRNSPRETQYF.

The rearrangement links TRBV18 to TRBJ2-2; no definite D call. The germline V and J ends were trimmed by 5 bases and 3 bases, with 13 bases remaining between them. CDR1 and CDR2 from the germline V gene are KGHSH and LQKENI. This CDR3 has 15 residues. The CDR3 nucleotides are TGTGCCAGCTCAACTCTAGGCTTCGACACCGGGGAGCTGTTTTTT. It encodes CASSTLGFDTGELFF.

The chain combines TRBV2 with TRBJ1-1; 7 bases match TRBD1. Germline V gives CDR1 SNHLY, CDR2 FYNNEI. V shed 7 bases and J 1 base; nucleotides not matched to a gene: 9. The CDR3 has 15 amino acids. The CDR3 is CASISDRTGNTEAFF. In DNA, the CDR3 is TGTGCCAGCATATCTGACAGGACAGGGAACACTGAAGCTTTCTTT. The complete variable domain, with remaining parts taken from reference TRBV2 and TRBJ1-1, reads EPEVTQTPSHQVTQMGQEVILRCVPISNHLYFYWYRQILGQKVEFLVSFYNNEISEKSEIFDDQFSVERPDGSNFTLKIRSTKLEDSAMYFCASISDRTGNTEAFFGQGTRLTVV.

DNA of the CDR3: TGTGCCAGCACTTACTCCGTTTATCAGCCCCAGCATTTT. This encodes CASTYSVYQPQHF. V and J are TRBV2 and TRBJ1-5, with D hard to call. Between the trimmed V and J ends, which lost 7 bases and 5 bases, there was a span of 12 bases. This CDR3 comprises 13 residues. Looked up from germline, CDR1 is SNHLY and CDR2 is FYNNEI.